This section outlines one TCR beta chain sequence together with its context. No antigen is known for it. Base qualities are not provided; no much larger clone lies one nucleotide away. The trial excluded patients who had a history of autoimmune disease or were on systemic immunosuppression. Peripheral blood for TCR sequencing was collected from all dose cohorts at baseline, on cycle 4 day 1, and on cycle 7 day 1. Samples came from an open-label, multicenter, first-in-human phase I dose-escalation trial of ivuxolimab. Adults with locally advanced or metastatic melanoma, renal cell, hepatocellular, or head and neck squamous cell carcinoma were enrolled in the trial. Before TCR sequencing, CD4+ T cells and CD8+ T cells were sorted from peripheral blood as separate populations. Genomic DNA was isolated from the sorted cells so that the TCRbeta CDR3 region could be sequenced. TCRbeta CDR3 regions were sequenced using the immunoSEQ Assay. TCRdb obtained this table from immuneACCESS and retained in-frame rearrangements with V and J assigned. These tables miss some clones; where compared with another copy, unresolved V genes account for less than half of the shortfall, and the remainder is unexplained. Here the sample has some 45,000 clones; approximately 79% occur a single time. The top ten hold roughly 7.3% of the sample.

Reading the germline V gene gives CDR1 ENHRY and CDR2 SYGVKD. Trimming takes 2 bases from V and 1 base from J, and the germline ends sit 8 bases apart. Reading from cysteine to phenylalanine, the CDR3 counts 14 amino acids. Only CDR3 DNA remains: 42 bases, in frame from the first base. The source of the sample is a study of OX40 agonist ivuxolimab in advanced cancers. With respect to the entire study: Ivuxolimab was an agonistic, fully human IgG2 monoclonal antibody directed against OX40 (CD134), a costimulatory receptor. Intravenous ivuxolimab was administered to patients every 2 weeks at six dose levels: 0.01, 0.1, 0.3, 1.5, 3 and 10 mg/kg. Of the roughly 52 dose-escalation patients, hepatocellular carcinoma was present in roughly 19, melanoma in approximately 15, renal cell carcinoma in 9 and head and neck cancer in 9. The dose-escalation cohort was roughly 83% male with a mean age of approximately 59 years, ranging from roughly 20 to 85. Prior anti-PD-1, anti-PD-L1 or anti-CTLA-4 therapy was permitted, and 40% of dose-escalation patients had received checkpoint inhibitors. Partial responses were achieved by three dose-escalation patients, of whom one had hepatocellular carcinoma and two had cutaneous melanoma. Peripheral TCRbeta sequencing was intended to test whether TCR sequence diversity was altered and clonal T-cell expansion was caused by ivuxolimab. The paper covers the monotherapy dose-escalation part of the phase I ivuxolimab trial, which included N of about 50 patients.

Summary of the overall study and its limitations: After ivuxolimab, CD8+ T cells had more expanded clones than CD4+ T cells on average. At doses of 0.1 to 3.0 mg/kg, clonal expansion of both CD4+ and CD8+ blood T cells was observed from baseline to week 6. Antigen specificity was not determined for the clonally expanded peripheral T cells. Low levels of normalized T-cell clonal expansion were also shown by some nonresponding patients. Partial responders in the 0.1-3.0 mg/kg groups had among the lowest normalized peripheral clonal expansion, especially among CD8+ T cells.

The receptor was derived from an adult with an advanced solid tumor such as melanoma, head and neck, liver or kidney cancer. Here the sequenced sample was CD4+ or CD8+ T cells sorted from blood, taken in a trial of the OX40 agonist ivuxolimab. Here the chain combines TRBV10-3 and TRBJ2-5; the D gene cannot be named for sure. The CDR3 region: CAISEGTSQETQYF. The DNA sequence is TGTGCCATCAGTGAGGGCACCTCCCAAGAGACCCAGTACTTC.